This T cell receptor (beta chain) was observed in a study of T cell repertoires in cytomegalovirus infection. Looking at the study overall: Shared public TCR beta signatures pointed to both CMV infection and a matching HLA type.

This clonotype appeared many times. Its antigen is unknown. The study's findings and limits: Dominating the ex vivo response were HLA-C-restricted CMV-specific TCR beta clonotypes. Of the TCR beta families, the public ones yielded a cumulative frequency that identified carriers of CMV plus the relevant HLA.

The ends lost 4 bases at V and 8 bases at J; junction bases unmatched: 4. This CDR3 has 15 amino acids. TCRdb used MiXCR to reprocess the reads, holding one entry per CDR3 protein. The sample carries over 300,000 distinct CDR3 sequences, 17% recorded once. Sequencing input: PBMCs. The clonotype was recovered from a human donor in good health (CMV status not recorded). Some clones in this sample may be carry-over from other donors' samples. V gene TRBV12-3 or TRBV12-4 combines with J gene TRBJ2-4; 14 bases map to TRBD2. The CDR3: CASSSPGLAGDIQYF. CDR3 nucleotides: TGTGCCAGCAGTTCTCCGGGACTAGCGGGGGACATTCAGTACTTC.